The TCR beta chain described here comes from a study of breast tumors, draining lymph nodes, adjacent tissues. Study outcomes and limitations: Compared with basal-like, luminal-like tumors shared significantly more repertoire with nontumor tissue. Compared with lymph nodes, tumors were less diverse; compared with nontumor tissue, more. Tumor T cell lymph node origin was a supported hypothesis, not proven. Data fit most tumor T cells coming from lymph node, expanding in tumor.

In the case of this clonotype: Its antigen is not identified.

In TCRdb, the multiplex PCR reads were re-called with MiXCR into one record per CDR3 protein. The sample lists over 200,000 distinct CDR3 sequences; about 32% were seen once. Samples came from axillary lymph nodes draining the breast cancer. Trimming removed 4 bases from V and 4 bases from J; junction bases left unmatched: 9. There are 17 residues in the CDR3. Germline V CDR1 and CDR2: SQVTM, ANQGSEA. The sample consisted of axillary lymph node tissue. The chain employs TRBV29-1 and TRBJ2-2; 13 positions match TRBD2. The receptor was derived from a female donor with breast cancer. Some clones in this sample may be carry-over from other donors' samples. CDR3 loop: CSVGGRTSGGGTGELFF. As DNA, the CDR3 is TGCAGCGTTGGTGGGAGGACTAGCGGGGGCGGCACCGGGGAGCTGTTTTTT.